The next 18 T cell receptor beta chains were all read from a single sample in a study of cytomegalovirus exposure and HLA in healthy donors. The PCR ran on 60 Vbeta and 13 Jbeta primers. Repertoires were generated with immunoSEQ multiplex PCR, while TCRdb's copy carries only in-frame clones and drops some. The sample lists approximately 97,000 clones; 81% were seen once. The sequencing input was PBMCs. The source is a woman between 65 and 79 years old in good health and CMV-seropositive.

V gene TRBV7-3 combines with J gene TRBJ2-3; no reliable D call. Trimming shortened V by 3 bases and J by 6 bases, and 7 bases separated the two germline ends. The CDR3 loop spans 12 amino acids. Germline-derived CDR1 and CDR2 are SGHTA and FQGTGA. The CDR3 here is CASSFSSDTQYF. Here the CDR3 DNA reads TGTGCCAGCAGCTTCTCCTCGGATACGCAGTATTTT.

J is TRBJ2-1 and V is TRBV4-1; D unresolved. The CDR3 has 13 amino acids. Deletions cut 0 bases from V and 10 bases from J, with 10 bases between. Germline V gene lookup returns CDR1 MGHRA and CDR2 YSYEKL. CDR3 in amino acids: CASSQDSPAEQFF. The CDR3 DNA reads TGCGCCAGCAGCCAAGATAGCCCGGCGGAGCAGTTCTTC.

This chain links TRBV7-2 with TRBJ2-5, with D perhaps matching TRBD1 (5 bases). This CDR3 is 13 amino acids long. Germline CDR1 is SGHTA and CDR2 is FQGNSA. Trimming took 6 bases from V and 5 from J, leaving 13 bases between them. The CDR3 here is CASRPTGAETQYF. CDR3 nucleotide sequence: TGTGCCAGCAGGCCGACTGGGGCGGAGACCCAGTACTTC.

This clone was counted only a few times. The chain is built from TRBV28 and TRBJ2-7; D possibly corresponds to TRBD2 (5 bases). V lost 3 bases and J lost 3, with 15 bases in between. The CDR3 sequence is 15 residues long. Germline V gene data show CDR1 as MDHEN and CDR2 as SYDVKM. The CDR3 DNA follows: TGTGCCAGCAGTTTTTTTAGTCAGAGGGTCTACGAGCAGTACTTC. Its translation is CASSFFSQRVYEQYF.

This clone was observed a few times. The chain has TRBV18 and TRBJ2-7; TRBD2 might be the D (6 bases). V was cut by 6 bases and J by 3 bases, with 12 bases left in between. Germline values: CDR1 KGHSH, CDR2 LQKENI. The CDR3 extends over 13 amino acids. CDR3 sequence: CASSAAGGYEQYF. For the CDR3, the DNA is TGTGCCAGCTCCGCCGCCGGGGGCTACGAGCAGTACTTC.

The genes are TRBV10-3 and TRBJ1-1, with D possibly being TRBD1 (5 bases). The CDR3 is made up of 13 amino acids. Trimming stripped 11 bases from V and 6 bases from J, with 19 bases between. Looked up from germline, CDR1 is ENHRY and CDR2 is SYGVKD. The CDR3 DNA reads TGTGCCGGGTCTCTCCGGGGGGAGGCTGAAGCTTTCTTT. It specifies CAGSLRGEAEAFF.

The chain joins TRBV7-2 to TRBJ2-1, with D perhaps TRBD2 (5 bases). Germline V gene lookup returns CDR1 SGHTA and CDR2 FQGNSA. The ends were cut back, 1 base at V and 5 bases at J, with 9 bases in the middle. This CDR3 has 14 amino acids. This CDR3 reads CASSLVGGHNEQFF. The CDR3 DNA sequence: TGTGCCAGCAGCTTAGTTGGAGGCCACAATGAGCAGTTCTTC.

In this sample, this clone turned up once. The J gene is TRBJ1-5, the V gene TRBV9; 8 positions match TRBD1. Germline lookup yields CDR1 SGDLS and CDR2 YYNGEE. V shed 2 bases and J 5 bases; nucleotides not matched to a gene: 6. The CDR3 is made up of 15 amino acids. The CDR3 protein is CASSVGQGRDQPQHF. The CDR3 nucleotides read TGTGCCAGCAGCGTTGGACAGGGAAGGGATCAGCCCCAGCATTTT.

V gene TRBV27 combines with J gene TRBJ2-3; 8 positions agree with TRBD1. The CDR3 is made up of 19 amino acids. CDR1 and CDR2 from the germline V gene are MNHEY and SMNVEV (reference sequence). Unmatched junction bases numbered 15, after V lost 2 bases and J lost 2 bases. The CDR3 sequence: CASSLRTRVGTGNTDTQYF. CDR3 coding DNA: TGTGCCAGCAGTTTACGGACCAGAGTTGGGACAGGAAACACAGATACGCAGTATTTT.

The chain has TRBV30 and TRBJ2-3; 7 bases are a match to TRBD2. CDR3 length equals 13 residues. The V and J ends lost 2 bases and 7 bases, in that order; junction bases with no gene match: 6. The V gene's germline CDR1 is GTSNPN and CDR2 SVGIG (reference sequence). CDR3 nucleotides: TGTGCCTGGAGTCCGGGGGGAGTGAATACGCAGTATTTT. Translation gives CAWSPGGVNTQYF.

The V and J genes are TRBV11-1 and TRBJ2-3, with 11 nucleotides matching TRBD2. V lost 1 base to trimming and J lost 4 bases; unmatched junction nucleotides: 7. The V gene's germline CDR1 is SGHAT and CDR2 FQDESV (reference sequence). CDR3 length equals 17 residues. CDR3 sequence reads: CASSLGGLAGGSDTQYF. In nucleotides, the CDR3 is TGTGCCAGCAGCTTAGGGGGGCTAGCGGGAGGCTCAGATACGCAGTATTTT. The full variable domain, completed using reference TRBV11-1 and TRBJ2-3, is EAEVAQSPRYKITEKSQAVAFWCDPISGHATLYWYRQILGQGPELLVQFQDESVVDDSQLPKDRFSAERLKGVDSTLKIQPAELGDSAMYLCASSLGGLAGGSDTQYFGPGTRLTVL.

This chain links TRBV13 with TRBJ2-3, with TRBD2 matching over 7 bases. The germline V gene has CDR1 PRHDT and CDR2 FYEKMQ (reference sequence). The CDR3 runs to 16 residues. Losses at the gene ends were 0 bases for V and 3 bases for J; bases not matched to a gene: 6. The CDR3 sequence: CASSLGRGRGTDTQYF. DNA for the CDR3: TGTGCCAGCAGCTTAGGCCGAGGGAGGGGAACAGATACGCAGTATTTT.

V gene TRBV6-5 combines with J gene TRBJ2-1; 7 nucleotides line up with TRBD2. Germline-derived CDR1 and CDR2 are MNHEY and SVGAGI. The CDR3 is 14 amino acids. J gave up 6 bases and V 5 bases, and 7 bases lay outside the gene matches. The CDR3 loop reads CASSPGRASNEQFF. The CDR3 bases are TGTGCCAGCAGTCCTGGGAGGGCTTCCAATGAGCAGTTCTTC.

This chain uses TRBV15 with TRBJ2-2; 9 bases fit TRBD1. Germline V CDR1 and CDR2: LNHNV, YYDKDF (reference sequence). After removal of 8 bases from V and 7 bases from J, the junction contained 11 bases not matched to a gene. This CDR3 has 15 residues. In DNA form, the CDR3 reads TGTGCCACCCTACAGGGGGCGCTTGGTGGCGGGGAGCTGTTTTTT. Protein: CATLQGALGGGELFF.

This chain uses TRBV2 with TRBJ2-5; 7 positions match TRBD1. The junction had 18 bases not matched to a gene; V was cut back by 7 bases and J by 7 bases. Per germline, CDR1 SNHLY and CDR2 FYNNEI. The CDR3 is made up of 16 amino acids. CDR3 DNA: TGTGCCAGCACCCTTGAGCGGACAGGTCGACAGGGGACCCAGTACTTC. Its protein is CASTLERTGRQGTQYF.

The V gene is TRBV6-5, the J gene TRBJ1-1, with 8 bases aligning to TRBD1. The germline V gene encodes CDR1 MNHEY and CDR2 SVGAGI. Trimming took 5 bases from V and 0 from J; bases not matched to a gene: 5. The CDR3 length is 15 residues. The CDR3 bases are TGTGCCAGCAGTAAAGACAGGGGCATGAACACTGAAGCTTTCTTT. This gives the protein CASSKDRGMNTEAFF.

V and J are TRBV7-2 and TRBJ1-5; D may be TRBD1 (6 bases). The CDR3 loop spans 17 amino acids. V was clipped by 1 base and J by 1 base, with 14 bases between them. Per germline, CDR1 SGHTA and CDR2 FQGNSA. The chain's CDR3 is CASSLVGGAGSNQPQHF. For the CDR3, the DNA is TGTGCCAGCAGCTTAGTCGGGGGGGCGGGAAGCAATCAGCCCCAGCATTTT.

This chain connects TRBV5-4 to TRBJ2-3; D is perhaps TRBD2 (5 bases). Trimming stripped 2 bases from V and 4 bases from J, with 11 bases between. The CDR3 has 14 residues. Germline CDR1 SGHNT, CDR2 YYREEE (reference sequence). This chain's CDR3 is CASSFVGASDTQYF. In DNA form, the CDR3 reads TGTGCCAGCAGCTTTGTGGGAGCGTCAGATACGCAGTATTTT.